Each of the 17 T cell receptor beta chains below was sequenced from the same sample in a study of blood T cell repertoires in COVID-19. Clones were sequenced by immunoSEQ multiplex PCR, and TCRdb holds only the in-frame ones, with some missing. The data hold about 240,000 clones, with about four fifths observed a single time. The sample consisted of PBMCs or T cells enriched from blood (not recorded which). These receptors were obtained from a woman in her thirties or forties who had been exposed to COVID-19.

The chain links TRBV12-3 or TRBV12-4 to TRBJ1-1; D may be TRBD1 (5 bases). This CDR3 spans 12 amino acids. The V gene lost 10 bases and the J gene lost 6 bases, with 15 bases spanning the gap. CDR3 DNA: TGTGCCACTTCAGGGTATGCTTCTGAAGCTTTCTTT. Translating it yields CATSGYASEAFF.

This clone came up once. The CDR3 here is CASSQGEARAGSYGYTF. The CDR3 DNA is TGTGCCAGCAGCCAGGGGGAGGCCCGGGCGGGAAGCTATGGCTACACCTTC. The chain carries TRBV4-2 and TRBJ1-2; D perhaps matches TRBD1 (5 bases). Germline-derived CDR1 and CDR2 are LGHNA and YNFKEQ. The V gene lost 3 bases and the J gene lost 4 bases, with 21 bases spanning the gap. This CDR3 has 17 amino acids.

The chain joins TRBV28 to TRBJ2-7; 8 bases are shared with TRBD2. This CDR3 has 16 amino acids. J lost 3 bases, V lost 0 bases, and 7 bases had no gene match. Germline V gene lookup returns CDR1 MDHEN and CDR2 SYDVKM. The CDR3 spells CASSLWSEGLGYEQYF. The CDR3, as DNA: TGTGCCAGCAGTTTATGGAGCGAGGGACTAGGCTACGAGCAGTACTTC.

The genes are TRBV6-5 and TRBJ2-1; the match to TRBD1 covers 7 bases. This CDR3 is built from 14 residues. Germline loops: CDR1 MNHEY, CDR2 SVGAGI. The V and J ends lost 2 bases and 8 bases, in that order; junction bases with no gene match: 6. DNA of the CDR3: TGTGCCAGCAGTTACGAAAACAGGGGCCATGAGCAGTTCTTC. Amino acid sequence: CASSYENRGHEQFF.

The CDR3 nucleotides read TGTGCCAGCAGTGAAGCGGGACTAGCGGGGTACAATGAGCAGTTCTTC. Residues: CASSEAGLAGYNEQFF. The gene calls are TRBV2 and TRBJ2-1; TRBD2 agrees at 13 bases. The CDR3 extends over 16 amino acids. Germline-derived CDR1 and CDR2 are SNHLY and FYNNEI. The junction had 0 bases not matched to a gene; V was cut back by 0 bases and J by 4 bases.

This chain connects TRBV20-1 to TRBJ1-3; unclear D gene. The CDR3 length is 11 residues. Germline V gives CDR1 DFQATT, CDR2 SNEGSKA (reference sequence). Trimming removed 6 bases at V and 3 bases at J, with 6 bases between. The CDR3, as DNA: TGCAGTGCCCTCAGTGGAAACACCATATATTTT. This sequence encodes CSALSGNTIYF.

J is TRBJ1-4 and V is TRBV6-5; the D is unclear. Germline values: CDR1 MNHEY, CDR2 SVGAGI. V was shortened by 8 bases and J by 0 bases, with 13 bases between the two germline ends. This CDR3 is built from 15 residues. CDR3 DNA: TGTGCCAGCGACGCAGGACTCACAACTAATGAAAAACTGTTTTTT. It is translated as CASDAGLTTNEKLFF.

The chain uses TRBV3-1 (or the pseudogene TRBV3-2) and TRBJ2-1; 7 nucleotides match TRBD2. V was pared by 4 bases and J by 7 bases, with 10 bases of the junction left unmatched. The CDR3 is made up of 15 amino acids. From germline, CDR1 is LGHDT and CDR2 YNNKEL (reference sequence). CDR3 loop: CASSLSSGPGNEQFF. CDR3 nucleotides: TGTGCCAGCAGCCTTTCTAGCGGTCCGGGGAATGAGCAGTTCTTC.

The chain joins TRBV5-6 to TRBJ1-1; no firm D call. Trimming cost V 0 bases and J 8 bases, with 11 bases left between them. This CDR3 is built from 13 residues. The germline CDR1 and CDR2 sequences are SGHDT and YYEEEE. Here the CDR3 DNA reads TGTGCCAGCAGCTTGGTTCCGGGAGGGGAAGCTTTCTTT. Translating gives CASSLVPGGEAFF.

The rearrangement links TRBV3-1 (or the pseudogene TRBV3-2) to TRBJ2-5; 11 nucleotides line up with TRBD2. V lost 3 bases, J lost 7 bases, and 13 bases stayed unmatched. This CDR3 contains 17 residues. Germline CDR1 is LGHDT and CDR2 is YNNKEL (reference sequence). In DNA, the CDR3 is TGTGCCAGCAGCCATACCGCCCTAGCGGGAGGATTCGGGACCCAGTACTTC. This gives the protein CASSHTALAGGFGTQYF.

V is TRBV5-4 and J is TRBJ1-2; 7 bases are shared with TRBD1. J was trimmed by 3 bases and V by 6 bases; bases with no gene match: 8. The CDR3 consists of 14 residues. The germline V gene encodes CDR1 SGHNT and CDR2 YYREEE (reference sequence). DNA for the CDR3: TGTGCCAGCAACCCAGGGGGAGCCTACTATGGCTACACCTTC. This translates into CASNPGGAYYGYTF.

This chain joins TRBV19 and TRBJ1-2, with D perhaps TRBD1 (6 bases). V was cut by 0 bases and J by 4 bases, with 9 bases left in between. The CDR3 has 14 residues. CDR1 is LNHDA, CDR2 SQIVND, per germline (reference sequence). CDR3 amino acids: CASSIDHRAYGYTF. The CDR3 DNA reads TGTGCCAGTAGTATAGATCACAGGGCCTATGGCTACACCTTC.

The chain uses TRBV6-6 and TRBJ2-7, with 10 bases fitting TRBD1. CDR1 is MNHNY, CDR2 SVGAGI, per germline (reference sequence). The CDR3 has 15 amino acids. V was pared by 4 bases and J by 2 bases, with 5 bases of the junction left unmatched. The CDR3 reads CASSSPDRGAYEQYF. Here the CDR3 DNA reads TGTGCCAGCAGTTCCCCGGACAGGGGGGCCTACGAGCAGTACTTC.

The chain couples TRBV7-6 to TRBJ2-7; 12 bases line up with TRBD1. The CDR3 covers 14 residues. Trimming cost V 6 bases and J 6 bases; bases outside gene matches: 6. Germline values: CDR1 SGHVS, CDR2 FNYEAQ. The CDR3 sequence: CASSTGTGGSEQYF. The CDR3 DNA is TGTGCCAGCAGTACCGGGACAGGGGGCTCCGAGCAGTACTTC.

This sequence joins TRBV28 and TRBJ2-2; 9 positions agree with TRBD1. The CDR3 is made up of 15 amino acids. V lost 8 bases to trimming and J lost 6 bases; unmatched junction nucleotides: 10. Germline loops: CDR1 MDHEN, CDR2 SYDVKM. CDR3 DNA: TGTGCCAGCGGGGGGGGGACAGGGTGGTCCGGGGAGCTGTTTTTT. Encoded protein: CASGGGTGWSGELFF.

The chain's CDR3 is CASRRDRDTEAFF. The CDR3 bases are TGTGCCAGCCGCAGGGACAGGGACACTGAAGCTTTCTTT. J is TRBJ1-1 and V is TRBV19; 9 nucleotides align to TRBD1. The junction had 5 bases not matched to a gene; V was cut back by 9 bases and J by 3 bases. The CDR3 is 13 residues long. Per germline, CDR1 LNHDA and CDR2 SQIVND (reference sequence).

This clone was counted once. The CDR3 bases are TGTGCCAGCAGCACCGAGGGGGCCCGCTCTGGAAACACCATATATTTT. It yields the protein CASSTEGARSGNTIYF. The chain joins TRBV7-2 to TRBJ1-3, with TRBD1 identical over 7 bases. Trimming removed 5 bases from V and 0 bases from J; junction bases left unmatched: 7. The CDR3 is made up of 16 amino acids. Germline lookup yields CDR1 SGHTA and CDR2 FQGNSA.